These T cell receptor beta chains were read from a single sample in a study of CXCR3-negative and CXCR3-positive naive CD8 T cells. TCRdb reprocessed the 5' RACE reads; each CDR3 protein has one entry and no DNA is given. This sample's table reports 150,000 to 180,000 distinct CDR3 sequences. Sequencing was performed on naive CXCR3+ CD8+ T cells from blood. These receptors came from a human donor in good health. Some clones in this sample may be carry-over from other donors' samples. CDR3s include the opening cysteine and the closing phenylalanine or tryptophan. Each record gives: V gene, clone size, J gene, CDR3 protein. Not every row has a clone size; where given, it reads once, few, many or a size class.

TRBV2	.	TRBJ1-4	CASRTNRRPTNEKLFF
TRBV29-1	medium-sized	TRBJ2-7	CSVSQGAFYEQYF
TRBV4-1	.	TRBJ2-6	CASSPGGLSGANVLTF
TRBV7-9	.	TRBJ2-1	CASNEHLGTGADEQFF
TRBV29-1	.	TRBJ2-7	CSVRTGRSYEQYF
TRBV25-1	.	TRBJ1-1	CASSELGQNTEAFF
TRBV12-3/TRBV12-4	.	TRBJ1-1	CASSLPPTEAFF
TRBV15	.	TRBJ2-3	CATSLTKGGPDTQYF
TRBV7-6	.	TRBJ2-1	CASSLAGLAYNEQFF
TRBV12-3/TRBV12-4	.	TRBJ2-1	CASSLTGANNEQFF
TRBV6-2/TRBV6-3	.	TRBJ2-7	CASSLDGVSYEQYF
TRBV7-9	.	TRBJ1-1	CASSDRDREGTEAFF
TRBV5-1	.	TRBJ2-7	CASSLVWQGLREQYF
TRBV28	.	TRBJ2-3	CASSFPRTGGLTDTQYF
TRBV29-1	.	TRBJ2-7	CSVEDRSGSSYEQYF
TRBV29-1	.	TRBJ1-6	CSVRGTGPNSPLHF
TRBV11-2	.	TRBJ1-1	CASSSGTGGFAEAFF
TRBV20-1	.	TRBJ2-7	CSARDLTGGYEQYF
TRBV7-9	.	TRBJ2-1	CASSLDPGRDNEQFF
TRBV4-1	.	TRBJ2-7	CASSQDAGLAGTFSYEQYF
TRBV3-1	.	TRBJ2-7	CASSHPAQGAREQYF
TRBV28	.	TRBJ2-1	CASKTGSSYNEQFF
TRBV18	.	TRBJ2-7	CASHGGGYEQYF
TRBV6-2/TRBV6-3	.	TRBJ2-5	CASSYQGLQETQYF
TRBV14	.	TRBJ1-4	CASSRTEKLFF
TRBV15	.	TRBJ2-1	CATSGDQLADNEQFF
TRBV6-2/TRBV6-3	.	TRBJ2-1	CASSYRWTVPYNEQLF
TRBV15	.	TRBJ2-5	CATHHYGDRETQYF
TRBV21-1	.	TRBJ2-5	CASSKGGPAGTAQETQYF
TRBV11-2	.	TRBJ2-5	CASSSSLRIGETQYF
TRBV11-3	.	TRBJ2-3	CASSLDEAGGLGDTQYF
TRBV2	.	TRBJ2-1	CARYPGTSGSDEQFF
TRBV27	.	TRBJ2-7	CASSWDRDYEQYF
TRBV28	.	TRBJ2-7	CASSWTGNEQYF
TRBV27	.	TRBJ1-3	CASSWDSGNTIYF